The 17 T cell receptor beta chains below come from one sample, sequenced in a study of T cells in Graves' hyperthyroidism and ophthalmopathy. RNA transcripts served as the template for amplifying TCR beta CDR3 regions. Initially, a first-round RT-PCR of the TCR CDR3 employed the HTBI primer set. Each CDR3 protein is one row after TCRdb ran MiXCR on the multiplex PCR reads. The profile covers some 770,000 distinct CDR3 sequences, with roughly 17% appearing a single time and approximately 8% taken by the ten largest. Sequencing was performed on blood. The receptors originated from a man aged 18 to 29 with Graves' hyperthyroidism.

This clonotype appeared many times. CDR3 residues: CAYTPGSPYEQYF. The CDR3 coding sequence is TGTGCCTACACACCGGGCAGCCCCTACGAGCAGTACTTC. The J gene is TRBJ2-7, the V gene TRBV30; no reliable D call. V was cut by 7 bases and J by 2 bases, with 15 bases left in between. Germline V gene data show CDR1 as GTSNPN and CDR2 as SVGIG (reference sequence). The CDR3 is 13 residues long. The full variable domain, rest sourced from reference TRBV30 and TRBJ2-7, is SQTIHQWPATLVQPVGSPLSLECTVEGTSNPNLYWYRQAAGRGLQLLFYSVGIGQISSEVPQNLSASRPQDRQFILSSKKLLLSDSGFYLCAYTPGSPYEQYFGPGTRLTVT.

This clonotype has at least ten counts. The J gene is TRBJ2-3, the V gene TRBV18, with D possibly TRBD1 on 6 matching bases. The CDR3 totals 14 residues. Trimming removed 3 bases from V and 3 bases from J, with 10 bases in between. Germline V gives CDR1 KGHSH, CDR2 LQKENI. CDR3 sequence reads: CASSPSRGTDTQYF. CDR3 coding DNA: TGTGCCAGCTCACCGTCCAGGGGTACAGATACGCAGTATTTT.

The chain uses TRBV12-3 or TRBV12-4 and TRBJ2-5, with D perhaps matching TRBD1 or TRBD2 (5 bases each). The CDR3 is made up of 13 amino acids. V was pared by 6 bases and J by 3 bases, with 11 bases between. CDR3 in amino acids: CASSRRGEETQYF. For the CDR3, the DNA is TGTGCCAGCAGCCGCCGAGGGGAAGAGACCCAGTACTTC.

This clonotype was seen more than once but under ten times. The CDR3 sequence is CATSASFSGNTIYF. As DNA, the CDR3 is TGTGCCACCAGTGCCTCTTTCTCTGGAAACACCATATATTTT. This chain uses TRBV24-1 with TRBJ1-3; D unresolved. Germline CDR1 and CDR2: KGHDR and SFDVKD. CDR3 length: 14 residues. The V and J ends lost 5 bases and 0 bases respectively, with 7 bases between them.

The V call is TRBV7-8, the J call TRBJ2-1; TRBD1 matches at 9 bases. The CDR3 consists of 14 residues. CDR1 is SGHVS and CDR2 is FQNEAQ in the germline V gene. V shed 3 bases, J shed 7 bases, and the junction held 4 bases outside the gene matches. CDR3 nucleotides: TGTGCCAGCAGCTTTCCGGGACAGGGAAATGAGCAGTTCTTC. Protein sequence: CASSFPGQGNEQFF.

This clonotype came up many times. This rearrangement joins TRBV6-2 or TRBV6-3 to TRBJ2-1; D uncertain. Germline-derived CDR1 and CDR2 are MNHEY and SVGEGT. This CDR3 has 14 residues. Trimming cost V 5 bases and J 8 bases, with 16 bases left between them. CDR3 bases: TGTGCCAGCAGTCAGATCGCTCGGGCCGATGAGCAGTTCTTC. Residues: CASSQIARADEQFF.

CDR3 amino acids: CASSIHILSNQPQHF. CDR3 bases: TGTGCCAGTAGTATTCACATACTTAGCAATCAGCCCCAGCATTTT. The rearrangement uses TRBV19 and TRBJ1-5; D not certain. V dropped 3 bases and J dropped 0 bases, with 9 bases sitting between them. The CDR3 loop spans 15 amino acids. Germline CDR1 LNHDA, CDR2 SQIVND (reference sequence).

This chain joins TRBV25-1 and TRBJ2-3; D perhaps matches TRBD2 (5 bases). Germline V gives CDR1 MGHDK, CDR2 SYGVNS. V shed 1 base and J shed 0 bases, with 8 bases lying between them. The CDR3 extends over 15 amino acids. CDR3 in amino acids: CASSEWRGSTDTQYF. CDR3 bases: TGTGCCAGCAGTGAATGGCGCGGGAGCACAGATACGCAGTATTTT.

This clonotype was counted ten times or more. The J gene is TRBJ1-1, the V gene TRBV20-1, with D uncertain. Between the trimmed V and J ends, which lost 4 bases and 2 bases, there was a span of 11 bases. Germline CDR1 DFQATT, CDR2 SNEGSKA (reference sequence). CDR3 length equals 13 residues. CDR3 in DNA: TGCAGTGCTATTAAGGAGGGTAACACTGAAGCTTTCTTT. Translated, it gives CSAIKEGNTEAFF.

This clonotype has a handful of counts. The chain uses TRBV29-1 and TRBJ2-7; 10 positions match TRBD2. The germline CDR1 and CDR2 sequences are SQVTM and ANQGSEA. Trimming removed 6 bases from V and 7 bases from J; junction bases left unmatched: 12. The CDR3 extends over 14 amino acids. CDR3 in amino acids: CSVGRTSGTGEQYF. For the CDR3, the DNA is TGCAGCGTGGGTAGGACTAGCGGCACGGGTGAGCAGTACTTC.

V usage is TRBV29-1 and J usage is TRBJ1-1, with no clear D. The CDR3 contains 14 residues. Per germline, CDR1 SQVTM and CDR2 ANQGSEA. V was clipped by 5 bases and J by 2 bases, with 15 bases between them. DNA of the CDR3: TGCAGCGTTCCCCGGGCCACTTCCAACACTGAAGCTTTCTTT. This sequence encodes CSVPRATSNTEAFF.

In its sample, this clonotype was seen many times. The chain has TRBV10-3 and TRBJ2-7, with D hard to call. Germline values: CDR1 ENHRY, CDR2 SYGVKD. This CDR3 is 16 amino acids long. V was shortened by 0 bases and J by 5 bases, with 17 bases between the two germline ends. Here the CDR3 reads CAISESGEANRDEQYF. The DNA for the CDR3 is TGTGCCATCAGTGAGTCAGGAGAGGCGAATAGGGACGAGCAGTACTTC.

This clonotype was seen a few times. The V gene is TRBV29-1, the J gene TRBJ2-1; 9 bases map to TRBD2. This CDR3 is built from 17 residues. The trim removed 5 bases at V and 5 bases at J, leaving 16 bases unmatched. Germline assignment: CDR1 SQVTM and CDR2 ANQGSEA. Written as DNA, the CDR3 is TGCAGCGTTTCCGGACTAGCGACGGAGCCCTCACACAATGAGCAGTTCTTC. Amino acid sequence: CSVSGLATEPSHNEQFF.

This chain joins TRBV11-3 and TRBJ1-1; D is undetermined. The CDR3 is 17 residues long. CDR1 SGHNT and CDR2 YENEEA come from the germline V gene. Between the trimmed V and J ends, which lost 3 bases and 3 bases, there was a span of 20 bases. The CDR3 sequence is CASSFWADRGQDTEAFF. In DNA, the CDR3 is TGTGCCAGCAGCTTCTGGGCAGACCGAGGGCAAGACACTGAAGCTTTCTTT.

The chain uses TRBV5-6 and TRBJ2-7; 15 positions match TRBD2. CDR3 length equals 19 residues. J gave up 4 bases and V 1 base, and 12 bases lay outside the gene matches. Germline assignment: CDR1 SGHDT and CDR2 YYEEEE. For the CDR3, the DNA is TGTGCCAGCAGCTTGACGGGACTAGCGGGAGGCCTCCCTCGGTACGAGCAGTACTTC. It yields the protein CASSLTGLAGGLPRYEQYF. Filled out from reference TRBV5-6 and TRBJ2-7, the complete variable domain reads DAGVTQSPTHLIKTRGQQVTLRCSPKSGHDTVSWYQQALGQGPQFIFQYYEEEERQRGNFPDRFSGHQFPNYSSELNVNALLLGDSALYLCASSLTGLAGGLPRYEQYFGPGTRLTVT.

This clonotype was observed at least ten times. This chain uses TRBV5-1 with TRBJ1-2; possibly TRBD1 for D (5 bases). Germline values: CDR1 SGHRS, CDR2 YFSETQ. CDR3 length equals 14 residues. V gave up 3 bases and J gave up 0 bases, with 9 bases separating them. The CDR3 nucleotides read TGCGCCAGCAGCTGGGACGGCCCTAACTATGGCTACACCTTC. Protein sequence: CASSWDGPNYGYTF.

V and J are TRBV20-1 and TRBJ2-5, with TRBD2 matching over 10 bases. The CDR3 is 15 residues long. The V segment lost 1 base and the J segment 2 bases; nucleotides outside the gene matches: 4. Germline V gene sequence: CDR1 DFQATT, CDR2 SNEGSKA (reference sequence). As DNA, the CDR3 is TGCAGTGCTAGAGCGGCTAGCGGGAGACAAGAGACCCAGTACTTC. Protein sequence: CSARAASGRQETQYF.